Only a few counts were recorded for the clone carrying this T cell receptor (beta chain). The source of the sample is a study of blood T cells in healthy people across ages. A second PCR, run for about 7 to 11 cycles, used a sample-barcoded 5' primer plus a J-beta primer mix. Through a template-switch adaptor with 12 random nucleotides, each cDNA molecule received a tag. In TCRdb, the 5' RACE reads were re-called with MiXCR into one record per CDR3 protein. The sample carries about 830,000 distinct CDR3 sequences, about 59% recorded once. Trimming left V 2 bases short and J 0 bases short, with 17 bases between. The length of the CDR3 is 17 residues. Germline CDR1 reads SGHRS; CDR2 reads YFSETQ.

This receptor was identified in a man in his thirties or forties in good health. The material sequenced was blood. The chain links TRBV5-1 to TRBJ1-2; D gene uncertain. DNA for the CDR3: TGCGCCAGCAGCTTCGGCCCCCCGTCTTCGGCTAACTATGGCTACACCTTC. Protein product: CASSFGPPSSANYGYTF.